The 26 T cell receptor beta chains below were found in one sample sequenced in a study of blood T cell repertoires in COVID-19. Profiling relied on immunoSEQ multiplex PCR, and the TCRdb table lists in-frame clones only, not all of them. This table has around 300,000 clones, 89% appearing once. Sequencing was done on a sample of PBMCs or T cells enriched from blood (not recorded which). The receptors here all came from a woman aged 25 to 39 who had recovered from COVID-19.

V usage is TRBV6-5 and J usage is TRBJ1-5; 8 positions agree with TRBD1. V lost 6 bases and J lost 7; bases outside the gene matches: 5. The CDR3 contains 13 residues. CDR1 and CDR2 (germline): MNHEY, SVGAGI. The CDR3 sequence is CASSQGAGQPQHF. The CDR3 DNA follows: TGTGCCAGCAGCCAGGGGGCTGGGCAGCCCCAGCATTTT.

V usage is TRBV11-2 and J usage is TRBJ1-2, with D uncertain. V was pared by 2 bases and J by 5 bases, with 9 bases between. There are 13 residues in the CDR3. Germline CDR1 SGHAT, CDR2 FQNNGV. For the CDR3, the DNA is TGTGCCAGCAGCTTAAACCAGCGGTATGGCTACACCTTC. It codes for CASSLNQRYGYTF.

This clone was recorded once. This chain connects TRBV7-2 to TRBJ1-2; D uncertain. The CDR3 contains 14 residues. Per the germline V gene, CDR1 is SGHTA and CDR2 is FQGNSA. Trimming took off 4 bases at V and 4 bases at J, with 13 bases between the two ends. CDR3 protein: CASSSSPEGYGYTF. The CDR3 nucleotides are TGTGCCAGCAGCTCGAGCCCCGAGGGCTATGGCTACACCTTC.

This chain uses TRBV4-3 with TRBJ2-3; TRBD1 aligns across 8 bases. Germline-derived CDR1 and CDR2 are LGHNA and YSLEER. CDR3 size: 13 residues. V was clipped by 2 bases and J by 6 bases; unmatched bases: 1. The chain's CDR3 is CASSQRTGDTQYF. The CDR3 nucleotides are TGCGCCAGCAGCCAAAGGACAGGGGATACGCAGTATTTT.

This clone showed up just once. V gene TRBV19 combines with J gene TRBJ2-7; possible D gene TRBD2, 6 bases. The V gene's germline CDR1 is LNHDA and CDR2 SQIVND (reference sequence). CDR3 length: 12 residues. Trimming took off 7 bases at V and 4 bases at J, with 11 bases between the two ends. Here the CDR3 DNA reads TGTGCCAGTATCGGAGGGCTTTACGAGCAGTACTTC. Its protein is CASIGGLYEQYF.

This chain connects TRBV11-3 to TRBJ2-3; TRBD2 matches 12 bases. The CDR3 has 15 amino acids. The junction had 3 bases not matched to a gene; V was cut back by 5 bases and J by 3 bases. Looked up from germline, CDR1 is SGHNT and CDR2 is YENEEA. CDR3 bases: TGTGCCAGCAGCCGGGGGACTAGCGGGACAGATACGCAGTATTTT. It yields the protein CASSRGTSGTDTQYF.

The V gene is TRBV4-1, the J gene TRBJ2-3; D is possibly TRBD1 (6 bases). The CDR3 is 16 amino acids. The germline V gene encodes CDR1 MGHRA and CDR2 YSYEKL. Trimming stripped 3 bases from V and 8 bases from J, with 21 bases between. The CDR3 DNA is TGCGCCAGCAGCCAGGGGGATAGAGGCAGGGGACCTACGCAGTATTTT. The encoded protein is CASSQGDRGRGPTQYF.

This clone has just a few counts. This rearrangement joins TRBV30 to TRBJ1-4; 9 bases agree with TRBD1. The germline V gene has CDR1 GTSNPN and CDR2 SVGIG (reference sequence). The length of the CDR3 is 20 residues. The V segment lost 5 bases and the J segment 4 bases; nucleotides outside the gene matches: 23. CDR3 in amino acids: CAWGPGQGGRTRRYNEKLFF. The CDR3, as DNA: TGTGCCTGGGGTCCGGGACAGGGCGGACGGACTCGTAGGTATAATGAAAAACTGTTTTTT.

V and J are TRBV4-2 and TRBJ1-2; D is possibly TRBD1 (5 bases). CDR1 and CDR2 (germline): LGHNA, YNFKEQ. V was shortened by 2 bases and J by 8 bases, with 15 bases between the two germline ends. This CDR3 comprises 14 residues. In nucleotides, the CDR3 is TGTGCCAGCAGCCAAAGTAAAGACAGATCCGGCTACACCTTC. This encodes CASSQSKDRSGYTF.

The genes are TRBV20-1 and TRBJ1-1; tentative D call: TRBD1 (5 bases). The CDR3 runs 14 residues. The V gene's germline CDR1 is DFQATT and CDR2 SNEGSKA (reference sequence). Trimming left V 3 bases short and J 5 bases short, with 16 bases between. CDR3 in amino acids: CSASIGRVATEAFF. CDR3 nucleotide sequence: TGCAGTGCTAGTATCGGCAGGGTGGCGACTGAAGCTTTCTTT.

This clone appeared once. The chain employs TRBV6-2 or TRBV6-3 and TRBJ1-4; D is possibly TRBD1 (6 bases). The CDR3 runs 14 residues. Germline V CDR1 and CDR2: MNHEY, SVGEGT. V lost 4 bases and J lost 10, with 16 bases in between. The CDR3 sequence: CASSFATGIGKLFF. The CDR3 coding sequence is TGTGCCAGCAGTTTCGCAACAGGGATCGGAAAACTGTTTTTT.

This sequence joins TRBV12-3 or TRBV12-4 and TRBJ1-5; no reliable D call. This CDR3 comprises 13 residues. The V gene lost 2 bases and the J gene lost 1 base, with 3 bases spanning the gap. CDR3 DNA: TGTGCCAGCAGTTTACGGAGCAATCAGCCCCAGCATTTT. It yields the protein CASSLRSNQPQHF.

The chain couples TRBV6-1 to TRBJ1-6; tentatively, D is TRBD1 (5 bases). Germline V gene lookup returns CDR1 MNHNS and CDR2 SASEGT. V was pared by 3 bases and J by 10 bases, with 16 bases between. The CDR3 covers 15 residues. CDR3 sequence reads: CASSETGEWRSPLHF. CDR3 DNA sequence: TGTGCCAGCAGTGAGACGGGGGAATGGAGATCACCCCTCCACTTT.

The CDR3 here is CASQSIGQAGTSGSRYLYF. CDR3 sequence (DNA): TGTGCCAGCCAATCGATCGGACAGGCCGGGACTAGCGGGAGTAGGTACCTGTATTTT. This chain links TRBV27 with TRBJ2-3; 14 bases match TRBD2. In germline, CDR1 is MNHEY, CDR2 SMNVEV (reference sequence). J gave up 14 bases and V 8 bases, and 27 bases lay outside the gene matches. The CDR3 consists of 19 residues.

The chain combines TRBV20-1 with TRBJ2-7; a possible D gene is TRBD1 (6 bases). Germline lookup yields CDR1 DFQATT and CDR2 SNEGSKA (reference sequence). Trimming stripped 5 bases from V and 3 bases from J, with 8 bases between. CDR3 length: 11 amino acids. The CDR3 loop reads CSAEDSYEQYF. In DNA form, the CDR3 reads TGCAGTGCTGAGGACAGCTACGAGCAGTACTTC.

Only one count was recorded for this clone. The chain joins TRBV10-3 to TRBJ1-2, with a weak D call TRBD1 (5 bases). CDR1 is ENHRY, CDR2 SYGVKD, per germline. The CDR3 length is 15 residues. V lost 10 bases and J lost 6, with 24 bases in between. The CDR3 region has the DNA TGTGCCACGAGAAGTGAAGCGGGAGGGGCGGATGGCTACACCTTC. It is translated as CATRSEAGGADGYTF.

V gene TRBV6-5 combines with J gene TRBJ1-6, with D possibly matching TRBD1 (6 bases). The CDR3 is made up of 16 amino acids. The germline CDR1 and CDR2 sequences are MNHEY and SVGAGI. V dropped 2 bases and J dropped 13 bases, with 21 bases sitting between them. The CDR3 DNA is TGTGCCAGCAGTTACACGGCTGGCTTCCAGGGACACCCCCTCCACTTT. Residues: CASSYTAGFQGHPLHF.

This chain connects TRBV20-1 to TRBJ2-5; maybe TRBD1 (6 bases). Per the germline V gene, CDR1 is DFQATT and CDR2 is SNEGSKA (reference sequence). The CDR3 covers 15 residues. V dropped 3 bases and J dropped 4 bases, with 18 bases sitting between them. The CDR3 spells CSASRAGGVAETQYF. In DNA form, the CDR3 reads TGCAGTGCTAGTAGAGCTGGGGGCGTCGCAGAGACCCAGTACTTC.

CDR3 sequence: CASSLDMGARTEAFF. The CDR3 DNA sequence: TGTGCCAGCAGCTTGGATATGGGGGCGCGGACTGAAGCTTTCTTT. The chain recombines TRBV5-8 with TRBJ1-1, with D tentatively TRBD1 (6 bases). V was clipped by 0 bases and J by 5 bases, with 14 bases between them. Germline assignment: CDR1 SGHTS and CDR2 YDEGEE. The CDR3 has 15 residues.

In the case of this clone: Other nucleotide sequences in the sample specify the same CDR3. The J gene is TRBJ1-5, the V gene TRBV14; 10 positions match TRBD1. Trimming cost V 4 bases and J 4 bases; bases outside gene matches: 1. There are 14 residues in the CDR3. Per germline, CDR1 SGHDN and CDR2 FVKESK. CDR3 bases: TGTGCCAGCAGCCGGACAGGGGGTAATCAGCCCCAGCATTTT. This codes for CASSRTGGNQPQHF.

The chain employs TRBV10-2 and TRBJ1-2; 7 bases are shared with TRBD1. The CDR3 is 14 amino acids. CDR1 WSHSY and CDR2 SAAADI come from the germline V gene. With 6 bases clipped from V and 2 bases from J, the junction kept 6 bases outside the gene matches. CDR3 sequence reads: CASRPTGLNYGYTF. DNA for the CDR3: TGCGCCAGCAGACCGACAGGGCTGAACTATGGCTACACCTTC.

The chain joins TRBV18 to TRBJ2-1; TRBD2 is a possible D gene (7 bases). This CDR3 has 14 residues. CDR1 is KGHSH and CDR2 is LQKENI in the germline V gene. V was cut by 3 bases and J by 5 bases, with 11 bases left in between. For the CDR3, the DNA is TGTGCCAGCTCACCGGGGGGGCGAGACAATGAGCAGTTCTTC. It codes for CASSPGGRDNEQFF.

The chain joins TRBV27 to TRBJ2-7; D is perhaps TRBD2 (6 bases). The germline V and J ends were trimmed by 6 bases and 4 bases, with 16 bases remaining between them. CDR1 and CDR2 from the germline V gene are MNHEY and SMNVEV (reference sequence). The CDR3 consists of 14 residues. The CDR3 sequence is CASSLVGSNYEQYF. CDR3 nucleotide sequence: TGTGCCAGCAGCCTCGTCGGGAGTAATTACGAGCAGTACTTC.

This chain uses TRBV3-1 (or the pseudogene TRBV3-2) with TRBJ2-7; possibly TRBD1 for D (6 bases). Trimming removed 0 bases from V and 6 bases from J, with 12 bases in between. The CDR3 runs 14 residues. CDR1 and CDR2 (germline): LGHDT, YNNKEL (reference sequence). The CDR3, as DNA: TGTGCCAGCAGCCAAGAAGGGGCAGGGGCCGAGCAGTACTTC. This encodes CASSQEGAGAEQYF.

This clone was observed a single time. In nucleotides, the CDR3 is TGCGCCAGCAGCTTGGGTACGAGCGGCAATCAGCCCCAGCATTTT. Amino acid sequence: CASSLGTSGNQPQHF. The chain joins TRBV5-1 to TRBJ1-5; D is uncertain. Germline V CDR1 and CDR2: SGHRS, YFSETQ. Trimming shortened V by 0 bases and J by 2 bases, and 9 bases separated the two germline ends. This CDR3 region has 15 residues.

In its sample, this clone was seen many times. The chain has TRBV30 and TRBJ2-2; D might be TRBD1 (6 bases). CDR1 and CDR2 from the germline V gene are GTSNPN and SVGIG (reference sequence). Trimming shortened V by 2 bases and J by 6 bases, and 16 bases separated the two germline ends. This CDR3 has 15 residues. CDR3 sequence: CAWSKSGEEAGELFF. In nucleotides, the CDR3 is TGTGCCTGGAGTAAGTCAGGGGAAGAAGCCGGGGAGCTGTTTTTT. The variable domain in full, completed from reference TRBV30 and TRBJ2-2, reads SQTIHQWPATLVQPVGSPLSLECTVEGTSNPNLYWYRQAAGRGLQLLFYSVGIGQISSEVPQNLSASRPQDRQFILSSKKLLLSDSGFYLCAWSKSGEEAGELFFGEGSRLTVL.